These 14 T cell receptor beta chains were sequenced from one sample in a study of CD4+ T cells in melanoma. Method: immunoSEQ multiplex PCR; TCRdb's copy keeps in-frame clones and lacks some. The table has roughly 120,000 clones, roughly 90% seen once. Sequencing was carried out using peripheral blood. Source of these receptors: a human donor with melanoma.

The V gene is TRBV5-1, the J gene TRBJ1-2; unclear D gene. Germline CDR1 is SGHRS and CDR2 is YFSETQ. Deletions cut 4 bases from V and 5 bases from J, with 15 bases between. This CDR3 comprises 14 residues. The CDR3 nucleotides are TGCGCCAGCAGCACGATCGGGGAGCAGTATGGCTACACCTTC. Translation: CASSTIGEQYGYTF.

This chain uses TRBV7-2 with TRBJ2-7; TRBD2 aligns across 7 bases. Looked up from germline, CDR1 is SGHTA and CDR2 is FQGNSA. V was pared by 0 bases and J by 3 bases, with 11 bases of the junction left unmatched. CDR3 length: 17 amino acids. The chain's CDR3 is CASSLARLAEGFYEQYF. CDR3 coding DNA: TGTGCCAGCAGCTTAGCCCGCCTAGCGGAAGGTTTCTACGAGCAGTACTTC.

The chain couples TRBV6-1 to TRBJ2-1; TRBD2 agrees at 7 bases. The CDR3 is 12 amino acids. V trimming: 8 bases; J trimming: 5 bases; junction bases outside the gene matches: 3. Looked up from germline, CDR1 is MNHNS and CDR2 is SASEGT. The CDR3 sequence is CASWLADNEQFF. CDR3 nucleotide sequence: TGTGCCAGCTGGCTAGCGGACAATGAGCAGTTCTTC.

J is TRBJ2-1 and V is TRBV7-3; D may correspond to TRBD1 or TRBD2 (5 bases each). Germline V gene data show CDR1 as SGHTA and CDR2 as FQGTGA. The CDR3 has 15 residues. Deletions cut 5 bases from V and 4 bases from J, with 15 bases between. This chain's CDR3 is CASSPQGPLYNEQFF. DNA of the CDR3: TGTGCCAGCAGCCCCCAGGGACCCCTTTACAATGAGCAGTTCTTC.

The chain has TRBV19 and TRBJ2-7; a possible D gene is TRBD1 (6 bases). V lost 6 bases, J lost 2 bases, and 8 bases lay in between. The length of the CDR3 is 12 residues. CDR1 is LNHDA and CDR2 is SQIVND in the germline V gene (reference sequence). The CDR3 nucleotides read TGTGCCAGTAGAGGGGGACCCTACGAGCAGTACTTC. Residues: CASRGGPYEQYF.

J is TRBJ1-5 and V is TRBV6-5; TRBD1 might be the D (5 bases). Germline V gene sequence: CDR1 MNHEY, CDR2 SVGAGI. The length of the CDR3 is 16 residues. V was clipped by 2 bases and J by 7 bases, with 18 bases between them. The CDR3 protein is CASSYEGPLNGQPQHF. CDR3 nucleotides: TGTGCCAGCAGTTACGAGGGACCCCTTAATGGGCAGCCCCAGCATTTT.

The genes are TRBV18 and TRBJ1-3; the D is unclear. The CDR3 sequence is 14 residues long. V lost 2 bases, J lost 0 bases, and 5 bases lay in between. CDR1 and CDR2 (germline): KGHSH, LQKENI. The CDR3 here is CASSPANSGNTIYF. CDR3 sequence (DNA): TGTGCCAGCTCACCAGCAAACTCTGGAAACACCATATATTTT.

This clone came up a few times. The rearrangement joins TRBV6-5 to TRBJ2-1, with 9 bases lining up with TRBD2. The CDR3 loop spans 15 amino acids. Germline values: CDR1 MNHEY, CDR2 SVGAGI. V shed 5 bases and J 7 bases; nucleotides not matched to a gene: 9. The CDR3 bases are TGTGCCAGCAGTGGCTGGCGGGAGGGTAAGAATGAGCAGTTCTTC. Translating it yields CASSGWREGKNEQFF.

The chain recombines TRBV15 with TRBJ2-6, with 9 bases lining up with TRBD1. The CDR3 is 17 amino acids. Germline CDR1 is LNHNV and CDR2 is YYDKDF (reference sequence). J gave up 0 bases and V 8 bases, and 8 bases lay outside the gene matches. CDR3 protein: CATARDRAGSGANVLTF. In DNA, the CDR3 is TGTGCCACCGCCCGGGACAGGGCTGGCTCTGGGGCCAACGTCCTGACTTTC.

The CDR3 nucleotides are TGTGCCAGCAGCCCAGGACTAGCGGTCTACAATGAGCAGTTCTTC. Its protein product is CASSPGLAVYNEQFF. The V and J genes are TRBV7-3 and TRBJ2-1; 10 bases agree with TRBD2. Looked up from germline, CDR1 is SGHTA and CDR2 is FQGTGA. Losses at the gene ends were 5 bases for V and 3 bases for J; bases not matched to a gene: 4. This CDR3 region has 15 residues.

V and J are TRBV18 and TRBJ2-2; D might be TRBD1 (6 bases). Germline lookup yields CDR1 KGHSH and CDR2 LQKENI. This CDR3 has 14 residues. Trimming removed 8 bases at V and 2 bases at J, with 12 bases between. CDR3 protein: CASPLQGNTGELFF. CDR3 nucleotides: TGTGCCAGCCCGTTACAGGGAAACACCGGGGAGCTGTTTTTT.

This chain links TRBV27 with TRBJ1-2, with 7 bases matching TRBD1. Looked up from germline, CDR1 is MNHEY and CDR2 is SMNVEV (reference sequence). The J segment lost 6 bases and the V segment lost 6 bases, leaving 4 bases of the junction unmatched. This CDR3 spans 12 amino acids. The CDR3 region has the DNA TGTGCCAGCAGCCCTACAGGGGATGGCTACACCTTC. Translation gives CASSPTGDGYTF.

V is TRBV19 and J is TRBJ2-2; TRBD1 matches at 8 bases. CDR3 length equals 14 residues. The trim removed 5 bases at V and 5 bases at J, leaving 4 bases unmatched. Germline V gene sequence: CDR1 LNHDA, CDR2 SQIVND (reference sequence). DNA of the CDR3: TGTGCCAGTAGTTCCCGACAGGGGACCGGGGAGCTGTTTTTT. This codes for CASSSRQGTGELFF.

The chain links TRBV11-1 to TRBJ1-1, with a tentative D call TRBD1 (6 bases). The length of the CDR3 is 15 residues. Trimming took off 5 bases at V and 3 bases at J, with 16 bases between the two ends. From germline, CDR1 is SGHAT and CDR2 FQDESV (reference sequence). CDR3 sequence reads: CASSAYRDTHTEAFF. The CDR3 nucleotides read TGTGCCAGCAGCGCCTACCGGGACACCCACACTGAAGCTTTCTTT.